Listed here are 23 T cell receptor beta chains from one sample, sequenced in a study of tissue T cells after allogeneic stem cell transplantation. Data came from immunoSEQ multiplex PCR; TCRdb stores just in-frame clones and leaves some out. Of 20,000 to 25,000 clones listed, roughly two thirds were seen once; the top ten hold roughly 0.38%. Sequences were obtained from blood. The receptors were gathered from a female BALB/c mouse in good health. The MHC haplotype of this mouse line is H2-d.

Concerning this clone: Gene and germline names: mouse. With the read ending 1 residue before the CDR3 end, the germline J gene is used to fill in that end. The chain uses TRBV13-1 and TRBJ2-2; 8 nucleotides match TRBD2. CDR3 size: 15 residues. Trimming removed 5 bases from V and 3 bases from J; junction bases left unmatched: 6. Germline CDR1 is NSHNY and CDR2 is SYGAGN. The CDR3 region is CASRRGGLDTGQLYF. The covered CDR3 bases are TGTGCCAGCAGACGGGGGGGGCTGGACACCGGGCAGCTCTAC.

Note on this clone: Gene names and germline match the mouse. Sequencing ends 1 residue short of the CDR3 end; the germline J gene provides the rest. This chain connects TRBV29 to TRBJ2-3; D is possibly TRBD1 (6 bases). Trimming removed 4 bases at V and 0 bases at J, with 14 bases between. Germline V gives CDR1 MSHET, CDR2 SYDVDS. This CDR3 is 16 amino acids long. The sequenced part of the CDR3 DNA is TGTGCTAGCAGTTCCCTCGGGACAATTAGTGCAGAAACGCTGTAT. This translates into CASSSLGTISAETLY. The full CDR3 reads CASSSLGTISAETLYF. Complete variable domain (other parts from reference TRBV29 and TRBJ2-3): DMKVTQMPRYLIKRMGENVLLECGQDMSHETMYWYRQDPGLGLQLIYISYDVDSNSEGDIPKGYRVSRKKREHFSLILDSAKTNQTSVYFCASSSLGTISAETLYFGSGTRLTVL.

On this clone: The germline and genes are mouse ones. Read data end 1 residue before the CDR3 end; the end is taken from the germline J gene. V and J are TRBV13-1 and TRBJ2-4; D not certain. Germline CDR1 is NSHNY and CDR2 is SYGAGN. Trimming removed 2 bases at V and 0 bases at J, with 1 base between. This CDR3 contains 12 residues. The CDR3 spells CASSESQNTLYF. The CDR3 DNA, read in part, is TGTGCCAGCAGTGAGAGTCAAAACACCTTGTAC.

This clone was counted a few times. Gene names refer to mouse genes. The observed sequence ends 1 residue before the CDR3 terminus, with the missing tail filled in from the germline J gene. This chain joins TRBV4 and TRBJ1-3, with 8 bases aligning to TRBD1. The CDR3 totals 13 residues. Germline V gene data show CDR1 as LGHDT and CDR2 as YNNKQL (reference sequence). V shed 6 bases and J 2 bases; nucleotides not matched to a gene: 0. CDR3 DNA (partial): TGTGCCAGCAGACAGGGGGCTGGAAATACGCTCTAT. Translated, it gives CASRQGAGNTLY. The whole CDR3 reads CASRQGAGNTLYF. Combining the CDR3 with reference TRBV4 and TRBJ1-3 gives the whole variable domain ETAVFQTPNYHVTQVGNEVSFNCKQTLGHDTMYWYKQDSKKLLKIMFSYNNKQLIVNETVPRRFSPQSSDKAHLNLRIKSVEPEDSAVYLCASRQGAGNTLYFGEGSRLIVV.

Concerning this clone: The listed genes are named as in mouse. The CDR3 end falls 1 residue outside the read, so it is completed with the germline J gene. The chain links TRBV5 to TRBJ2-5; D is possibly TRBD2 (5 bases). The germline gives CDR1 LGHNA, CDR2 YNLKQL (reference sequence). V was shortened by 0 bases and J by 2 bases, with 9 bases between the two germline ends. The CDR3 contains 15 residues. CDR3 DNA, as far as it was read: TGTGCCAGCAGCCAAGATTGTTGGGGCCAAGACACCCAGTAC. Translating it yields CASSQDCWGQDTQY. From start to end, the CDR3 is CASSQDCWGQDTQYF.

As concerns this clone: One end of the junction does not line up with germline, which may come from a read error. Gene names are the mouse ones. The sequenced fragment ends 1 residue before the CDR3 boundary, so the rest is inferred from the germline J gene. The chain employs TRBV19 and TRBJ2-5, with 7 bases that match TRBD1. The germline CDR1 and CDR2 sequences are FNHDT and SITEND (reference sequence). The CDR3 spans 13 residues. The CDR3 reads CASSIRQGDAQYF. CDR3 DNA (partial): TGTGCCAGCAGTATAAGACAGGGAGACGCCCAGTAC. Full variable domain (outside the CDR3, taken from reference TRBV19 and TRBJ2-5): GGIITQTPKFLIGQEGQKLTLKCQQNFNHDTMYWYRQDSGKGLRLIYYSITENDLQKGDLSEGYDASREKKSSFSLTVTSAQKNEMAVFLCASSIRQGDAQYFGPGTRLLVL.

Notes on this clone: Here the gene names and germline are mouse. Read data end 1 residue before the CDR3 end; the end is taken from the germline J gene. Other DNA sequences in the same sample also yield this CDR3. V usage is TRBV13-2 and J usage is TRBJ2-4; the match to TRBD2 covers 9 bases. The V gene's germline CDR1 is NNHNN and CDR2 SYGAGS (reference sequence). V dropped 2 bases and J dropped 0; count of bases not matched to a gene: 4. The CDR3 length is 16 residues. The DNA read from the CDR3 is TGTGCCAGCGGTGAAGACTGGGGGCGTAGTCAAAACACCTTGTAC. Amino acids: CASGEDWGRSQNTLY. The entire CDR3 protein is CASGEDWGRSQNTLYF.

As regards this clone: The gene names given are mouse names. The CDR3 end lies 1 residue beyond the end of the read and is filled in from the germline J gene. The J gene is TRBJ1-4, the V gene TRBV13-2, with D maybe TRBD1 (6 bases). There are 14 residues in the CDR3. Germline V CDR1 and CDR2: NNHNN, SYGAGS (reference sequence). V gave up 2 bases and J gave up 5 bases, with 10 bases separating them. CDR3 protein: CASGEGGGNERLFF. The CDR3 DNA, read in part, is TGTGCCAGCGGTGAAGGGGGAGGGAACGAAAGATTATTT.

A note on this clone: These gene names are mouse names. The missing CDR3 end, 1 residue past where the read stops, is filled in from the germline J gene. The rearrangement joins TRBV13-2 to TRBJ2-5; the match to TRBD2 covers 9 bases. With 5 bases clipped from V and 0 bases from J, the junction kept 1 base outside the gene matches. The germline V gene has CDR1 NNHNN and CDR2 SYGAGS (reference sequence). The CDR3 totals 14 residues. CDR3 amino acids: CASGLGGNQDTQYF. The DNA read from the CDR3 is TGTGCCAGCGGACTGGGGGGTAACCAAGACACCCAGTAC.

The table lists this clone with a few counts. Germline and genes: mouse. From the germline J gene comes the end of the CDR3, since the read stops 1 residue before it. The gene calls are TRBV31 and TRBJ2-1; D not resolved. This CDR3 contains 12 residues. V lost 3 bases to trimming and J lost 1 base, with 4 bases between them. CDR1 is GKSSPN, CDR2 SITVG, per germline. The CDR3: CAWSGNYAEQFF. Incomplete CDR3 DNA: TGTGCCTGGAGCGGGAACTATGCTGAGCAGTTC.

A remark on this clone: Germline and genes here are mouse. Sequencing ends 1 residue short of the CDR3 end; the germline J gene provides the rest. The chain combines TRBV2 with TRBJ2-5; 11 bases are shared with TRBD2. CDR1 and CDR2 from the germline V gene are LGHNA and YSYQKL. V lost 1 base to trimming and J lost 7 bases; unmatched junction nucleotides: 4. This CDR3 has 15 amino acids. The CDR3 is CASSQGTGGLYTQYF. The CDR3 bases that were read are TGTGCCAGCAGCCAAGGGACTGGGGGGTTGTACACCCAGTAC.

Remarks on this clone: Mouse names are used for the genes. The CDR3 goes on 1 residue after the read ends, and that part is filled in from the germline J gene. J is TRBJ2-2 and V is TRBV29; 8 bases are a match to TRBD1. J lost 2 bases, V lost 1 base, and 3 bases had no gene match. This CDR3 has 16 amino acids. The germline V gene has CDR1 MSHET and CDR2 SYDVDS. The sequenced part of the CDR3 DNA is TGTGCTAGCAGTTTATTTGGACAGGGTAACACCGGGCAGCTCTAC. It encodes CASSLFGQGNTGQLY. The entire CDR3 protein is CASSLFGQGNTGQLYF.

As to this clone: Gene names and germline refer to mouse. The missing CDR3 end, 1 residue past where the read stops, is filled in from the germline J gene. The genes are TRBV13-2 and TRBJ1-3; D not resolved. Germline CDR1 is NNHNN and CDR2 is SYGAGS (reference sequence). The germline V and J ends were trimmed by 0 bases and 0 bases, with 4 bases remaining between them. The CDR3 spans 14 residues. CDR3 DNA (partial): TGTGCCAGCGGTGATGCCCATTCTGGAAATACGCTCTAT. Amino acid sequence: CASGDAHSGNTLY. The full-length CDR3 reads as CASGDAHSGNTLYF.

As to this clone: Gene and germline names: mouse. The CDR3 end lies 1 residue beyond the end of the read and is filled in from the germline J gene. The rearrangement links TRBV29 to TRBJ1-4; a weak D match, TRBD1 (6 bases). This CDR3 spans 16 amino acids. Germline CDR1 and CDR2: MSHET and SYDVDS. The germline V and J ends were trimmed by 3 bases and 3 bases, with 14 bases remaining between them. CDR3 bases read: TGTGCTAGCAGTTTCCACCGGGACAAAACCAACGAAAGATTATTT. Protein sequence: CASSFHRDKTNERLF. In full, the CDR3 reads CASSFHRDKTNERLFF.

Worth noting for this clone: These gene names are mouse names. The CDR3 here is CASSQEGPQDTQYF. CDR3 bases read: TGTGCCAGCAGCCAAGAGGGACCTCAAGACACCCAGTAC. This rearrangement joins TRBV5 to TRBJ2-5, with D perhaps given as TRBD1 or TRBD2 (5 bases each). The read ends 1 residue before the CDR3 terminus; that terminus is restored from the germline J gene. Looked up from germline, CDR1 is LGHNA and CDR2 is YNLKQL (reference sequence). The CDR3 loop spans 14 amino acids. V was pared by 0 bases and J by 3 bases, with 7 bases between.

As concerns this clone: Any gene name here is a mouse gene name. Read data end 1 residue before the CDR3 end; the end is taken from the germline J gene. Other DNA sequences from this sample encode an identical CDR3 as well. This sequence joins TRBV1 and TRBJ1-3; no reliable D call. Germline assignment: CDR1 NSQYPW and CDR2 LRSPGD (reference sequence). Trimming left V 1 base short and J 0 bases short, with 7 bases between. This CDR3 comprises 15 residues. CDR3 sequence: CTCSAAQNSGNTLYF. The sequenced part of the CDR3 DNA is TGCACCTGCAGTGCAGCTCAGAATTCTGGAAATACGCTCTAT. The full variable domain, completed using reference TRBV1 and TRBJ1-3, is VTLLEQNPRWRLVPRGQAVNLRCILKNSQYPWMSWYQQDLQKQLQWLFTLRSPGDKEVKSLPGADYLATRVTDTELRLQVANMSQGRTLYCTCSAAQNSGNTLYFGEGSRLIVV.

About this clone: Gene names are mouse gene names. The read terminates 1 residue before the CDR3 end, so the remaining end is supplied by the germline J gene. This chain connects TRBV13-2 to TRBJ2-2; 7 nucleotides agree with TRBD1. Germline V lookup: CDR1 NNHNN, CDR2 SYGAGS (reference sequence). This CDR3 contains 16 residues. Trimming cost V 0 bases and J 2 bases; bases outside gene matches: 4. CDR3 region: CASGDAKQGNTGQLYF. The part of the CDR3 DNA that was read is TGTGCCAGCGGTGATGCTAAACAGGGGAACACCGGGCAGCTCTAC.

On this clone itself: The genes are named according to mouse. The read is 1 residue too short to cover the CDR3 end, so that end is filled in from the germline J gene. V usage is TRBV12-1 and J usage is TRBJ2-5, with 12 bases lining up with TRBD2. The length of the CDR3 is 17 residues. Germline CDR1 and CDR2: SGHSN and HYEKVE. V shed 2 bases and J 0 bases; nucleotides not matched to a gene: 5. CDR3 amino acids: CASSQWTGGVNQDTQYF. CDR3 bases read: TGTGCCAGCTCTCAATGGACTGGGGGGGTTAACCAAGACACCCAGTAC.

In regard to this clone: The gene names here belong to mouse. The read halts 1 residue ahead of the CDR3 end, with the missing end drawn from the germline J gene. This chain uses TRBV1 with TRBJ2-7; D perhaps matches TRBD2 (7 bases). The CDR3 runs to 13 residues. Germline V gene sequence: CDR1 NSQYPW, CDR2 LRSPGD (reference sequence). V was pared by 2 bases and J by 6 bases, with 11 bases between. Incomplete CDR3 DNA: TGCACCTGCAGTGCATTGGGGGGCGGTGAACAGTAC. Residues: CTCSALGGGEQY. In full, the CDR3 reads CTCSALGGGEQYF.

About this clone: Germline and genes here are mouse. The sequence runs out 1 residue before the end of the CDR3; the remainder is reconstructed from the germline J gene. The chain employs TRBV13-2 and TRBJ1-6; D is ambiguous. Being an ORF, TRBJ1-6 has a function that is uncertain. Per the germline V gene, CDR1 is NNHNN and CDR2 is SYGAGS (reference sequence). This CDR3 has 14 amino acids. Between the trimmed V and J ends, which lost 5 bases and 0 bases, there was a span of 6 bases. The covered CDR3 bases are TGTGCCAGCGGAGAAGCTTCCTATAATTCGCCCCTCTAC. Protein: CASGEASYNSPLY. The CDR3, in full, reads CASGEASYNSPLYF.

As to this clone: Germline and genes here are mouse. The sequenced fragment ends 1 residue before the CDR3 boundary, so the rest is inferred from the germline J gene. The chain links TRBV13-2 to TRBJ2-2; 10 bases match TRBD2. Germline CDR1 NNHNN, CDR2 SYGAGS (reference sequence). V shed 3 bases and J 3 bases; nucleotides not matched to a gene: 2. CDR3 length: 15 amino acids. The sequenced CDR3 bases are TGTGCCAGCGGTGGAGACTGGGGGGACACCGGGCAGCTCTAC. Translation gives CASGGDWGDTGQLY. The whole CDR3 region reads CASGGDWGDTGQLYF.

This clone came up a few times. Gene names denote mouse genes. The read terminates 1 residue before the CDR3 end, so the remaining end is supplied by the germline J gene. Distinct nucleotide sequences in the sample also encode this CDR3. V and J are TRBV31 and TRBJ2-7, with D unclear. Trimming took 0 bases from V and 3 from J, leaving 6 bases between them. CDR3 length: 12 residues. Per germline, CDR1 GKSSPN and CDR2 SITVG. The DNA read from the CDR3 is TGTGCCTGGAGTCTTCGGGGCTATGAACAGTAC. This encodes CAWSLRGYEQY. The complete CDR3 protein is CAWSLRGYEQYF.

Comment on this clone: Gene names and germline refer to mouse. The CDR3 end is not reached by the read, which stops 1 residue before it; the germline J gene fills it in. V and J are TRBV13-1 and TRBJ2-7, with TRBD2 matching over 8 bases. Germline V lookup: CDR1 NSHNY, CDR2 SYGAGN. This CDR3 has 14 residues. Germline trimming cut 2 bases from V and 0 bases from J; bases unmatched to any gene: 1. Partial CDR3 DNA: TGTGCCAGCAGTGAGGGGGGGCGCTCCTATGAACAGTAC. Translating gives CASSEGGRSYEQY. The complete CDR3 reads CASSEGGRSYEQYF.